The next 5 T cell receptor beta chains were all read from a single sample in a study of cytomegalovirus exposure and HLA in healthy donors. It was with 60 Vbeta and 13 Jbeta primers that the PCR ran. Profiling relied on immunoSEQ multiplex PCR, and the TCRdb table lists in-frame clones only, not all of them. The table lists a few hundred thousand clones, 70% to 85% of them singletons. The source material was PBMCs. These receptors were obtained from a girl aged 2 to 10 in good health and CMV-seronegative.

The chain has TRBV6-6 and TRBJ2-5; 12 bases agree with TRBD2. Germline V gives CDR1 MNHNY, CDR2 SVGAGI (reference sequence). The V gene end was trimmed by 6 bases and the J gene end by 4 bases; junction bases not matched to a gene: 9. The CDR3 runs to 16 residues. The chain's CDR3 is CASSPSPTSGRETQYF. CDR3 in DNA: TGTGCCAGCAGCCCGTCCCCGACTAGCGGGAGAGAGACCCAGTACTTC.

A note on this clone: At one of its ends the junction is not consistent with the germline gene, which may arise from a read error. V is TRBV27 and J is TRBJ1-2; TRBD1 might be the D (6 bases). The germline CDR1 and CDR2 sequences are MNHEY and SMNVEV (reference sequence). The CDR3 length is 15 residues. This CDR3 is CASSLFVGGQYGYTF. CDR3 DNA: TGTGCCAGCAGCTTATTTGTCGGGGGGCAATATGGCTACACCTTC.

The V call is TRBV5-1, the J call TRBJ2-7, with 7 bases that match TRBD1. V lost 3 bases and J lost 4; bases outside the gene matches: 7. There are 14 residues in the CDR3. CDR1 is SGHRS, CDR2 YFSETQ, per germline. For the CDR3, the DNA is TGCGCCAGCAGCTCCCTGGACAGGCAGTACGAGCAGTACTTC. It is translated as CASSSLDRQYEQYF.

The chain links TRBV6-5 to TRBJ1-1, with 9 bases that match TRBD1. V gave up 6 bases and J gave up 5 bases; unmatched junction bases: 7. The CDR3 totals 14 residues. CDR1 is MNHEY, CDR2 SVGAGI, per germline. CDR3 in DNA: TGTGCCAGCAGCCGCGGACAGGGGAGTACTGAAGCTTTCTTT. Translating it yields CASSRGQGSTEAFF.

This chain joins TRBV2 and TRBJ2-1, with D tentatively TRBD1 (6 bases). V lost 7 bases, J lost 4 bases, and 20 bases lay in between. Germline CDR1 and CDR2: SNHLY and FYNNEI. This CDR3 spans 16 amino acids. The CDR3 is CASTPQGGLFYNEQFF. CDR3 sequence (DNA): TGTGCCAGCACGCCCCAAGGGGGTCTTTTTTACAATGAGCAGTTCTTC. Full variable domain (outside the CDR3, taken from reference TRBV2 and TRBJ2-1): EPEVTQTPSHQVTQMGQEVILRCVPISNHLYFYWYRQILGQKVEFLVSFYNNEISEKSEIFDDQFSVERPDGSNFTLKIRSTKLEDSAMYFCASTPQGGLFYNEQFFGPGTRLTVL.